This T cell receptor beta chain emerged from a study of T cells in Graves' hyperthyroidism and ophthalmopathy. As for the study in general: Initial diagnosis, before any treatment, was when peripheral blood was collected. Broader study findings: A model built on 13 V-J features separated ophthalmopathy from stable hyperthyroidism. Blood also contained most expanded thyroid clonotypes above 0.001.

RNA transcripts yielded amplified TCR beta CDR3 regions. TCR CDR3 regions were first amplified by RT-PCR with HTBI primers. Using its own MiXCR run on the multiplex PCR reads, TCRdb lists one record per CDR3 protein. Altogether about 590,000 distinct CDR3 sequences are present, 13% to 15% being singletons, with the ten largest covering approximately 6.4%. In this sample, this clonotype turned up many times. The antigen is unknown. Per germline, CDR1 SGHVS and CDR2 FQNEAQ. The CDR3 is made up of 16 amino acids. The germline V and J ends were trimmed by 0 bases and 0 bases, with 9 bases remaining between them. PBMCs were derived from roughly 10 ml fresh peripheral blood.

J is TRBJ2-4 and V is TRBV7-8; D is possibly TRBD1 (5 bases). The receptor was derived from a woman between 18 and 30 years old with Graves' ophthalmopathy. Sequencing used blood. The CDR3 loop is CASSLAQGKAKNIQYF. DNA of the CDR3: TGTGCCAGCAGCTTAGCGCAGGGTAAAGCCAAAAACATTCAGTACTTC.